The 29 T cell receptor beta chains below were found in one sample sequenced in a study of T cell responses to AZD1222 COVID-19 vaccine. Some clones are missing from TCRdb's copy, which holds only in-frame ones; the method was immunoSEQ multiplex PCR. This sample has about 120,000 clones; roughly 89% occur once, and the top ten carry roughly 5.7%. The specimen was peripheral blood, collected on day 0 of AZD1222 vaccination. Receptors originate from an adult in good health.

This chain links TRBV19 with TRBJ1-6; 11 nucleotides match TRBD1. With V trimmed by 4 bases and J by 6 bases, 5 bases remained unmatched. The CDR3 sequence is 16 residues long. CDR1 LNHDA and CDR2 SQIVND come from the germline V gene (reference sequence). CDR3 DNA: TGTGCCAGTAGTACGGGACAGGGGGACGGTAATTCACCCCTCCACTTT. It codes for CASSTGQGDGNSPLHF.

This clone was recorded once. This chain uses TRBV3-1 (or the pseudogene TRBV3-2) with TRBJ2-4; possibly TRBD1 for D (5 bases). The CDR3 is 16 residues long. Germline V gene data show CDR1 as LGHDT and CDR2 as YNNKEL (reference sequence). V was cut by 3 bases and J by 3 bases, with 15 bases left in between. The CDR3 sequence is CASSHVRGLYKNIQYF. The CDR3 DNA reads as TGTGCCAGCAGCCACGTAAGGGGCCTCTACAAAAACATTCAGTACTTC.

This chain links TRBV15 with TRBJ1-2; no reliable D call. V was pared by 0 bases and J by 8 bases, with 19 bases between. Germline CDR1 and CDR2: LNHNV and YYDKDF (reference sequence). There are 16 residues in the CDR3. The CDR3 here is CATSREAISVSSGYTF. In DNA, the CDR3 is TGTGCCACCAGCAGAGAAGCGATCTCCGTTTCTAGCGGCTACACCTTC.

In its sample, this clone was seen a few times. CDR3 amino acids: CASSTGRNSYGYTF. The CDR3, as DNA: TGTGCCAGCAGTACGGGACGAAACTCCTATGGCTACACCTTC. V is TRBV28 and J is TRBJ1-2; D is perhaps TRBD1 (5 bases). The CDR3 extends over 14 amino acids. V was pared by 5 bases and J by 4 bases, with 14 bases between. In germline, CDR1 is MDHEN, CDR2 SYDVKM.

The rearrangement links TRBV2 to TRBJ2-7; 7 bases map to TRBD1. Germline V lookup: CDR1 SNHLY, CDR2 FYNNEI. This CDR3 region has 13 residues. The V and J ends lost 8 bases and 0 bases, in that order; junction bases with no gene match: 4. The chain's CDR3 is CASSGQLSYEQYF. The CDR3 DNA reads TGTGCCAGCTCGGGACAGCTCTCCTACGAGCAGTACTTC.

This clone is a singleton in its sample. This chain connects TRBV9 to TRBJ2-1, with D possibly matching TRBD2 (6 bases). CDR1 and CDR2 from the germline V gene are SGDLS and YYNGEE. CDR3 size: 15 residues. V was trimmed by 3 bases and J by 4 bases, leaving 14 bases between them. For the CDR3, the DNA is TGTGCCAGCAGCGGTCCGGGACTCAGTTACAATGAGCAGTTCTTC. Amino acid sequence: CASSGPGLSYNEQFF.

The chain employs TRBV3-1 (or the pseudogene TRBV3-2) and TRBJ2-5; unclear D gene. The CDR3 spans 15 residues. Trimming shortened V by 3 bases and J by 5 bases, and 16 bases separated the two germline ends. CDR1 is LGHDT, CDR2 YNNKEL, per germline (reference sequence). The CDR3 coding sequence is TGTGCCAGCAGCCAGCCTGAAGGGATCTATGAGACCCAGTACTTC. This translates into CASSQPEGIYETQYF.

V is TRBV7-2 and J is TRBJ2-2, with 10 bases fitting TRBD2. This CDR3 has 17 residues. Trimming at V came to 2 bases and at J to 5 bases, leaving 8 bases not matched to a gene. Germline-derived CDR1 and CDR2 are SGHTA and FQGNSA. Here the CDR3 DNA reads TGTGCCAGCAGCTTATTCCTAGCGGGAGTTCAAACCGGGGAGCTGTTTTTT. It encodes CASSLFLAGVQTGELFF.

The rearrangement joins TRBV7-9 to TRBJ2-7, with 7 bases that match TRBD1. The V gene end was trimmed by 4 bases and the J gene end by 2 bases; junction bases not matched to a gene: 5. Germline V gene data show CDR1 as SEHNR and CDR2 as FQNEAQ (reference sequence). The CDR3 consists of 14 residues. CDR3 DNA: TGTGCCAGCAGCTGGGGACAGCAAACCTACGAGCAGTACTTC. Its protein is CASSWGQQTYEQYF.

CDR3 DNA sequence: TGTGCCAGCAGCGTAGGACAGGGCGGGACAGATACGCAGTATTTT. Its translation: CASSVGQGGTDTQYF. The chain combines TRBV9 with TRBJ2-3; 7 bases are a match to TRBD1. Germline values: CDR1 SGDLS, CDR2 YYNGEE. CDR3 size: 15 residues. J gave up 3 bases and V 0 bases, and 4 bases lay outside the gene matches.

The CDR3: CASSLVARTGPNEQFF. As DNA, the CDR3 is TGCGCCAGCAGCTTGGTGGCGCGGACAGGGCCGAATGAGCAGTTCTTC. The chain links TRBV5-1 to TRBJ2-1; 8 bases are shared with TRBD1. The V gene end was trimmed by 0 bases and the J gene end by 7 bases; junction bases not matched to a gene: 9. Germline CDR1 reads SGHRS; CDR2 reads YFSETQ. This CDR3 is built from 16 residues.

The J gene is TRBJ2-3, the V gene TRBV30; tentatively, D is TRBD2 (5 bases). The CDR3 runs to 15 residues. Germline V gene sequence: CDR1 GTSNPN, CDR2 SVGIG (reference sequence). Deletions cut 4 bases from V and 0 bases from J, with 14 bases between. The CDR3 coding sequence is TGTGCCTGGATGCCCGGAGGCCGAAGCACAGATACGCAGTATTTT. Protein product: CAWMPGGRSTDTQYF.

The gene calls are TRBV6-1 and TRBJ2-1; D is uncertain. V was pared by 2 bases and J by 14 bases, with 19 bases between. Germline V lookup: CDR1 MNHNS, CDR2 SASEGT. The CDR3 length is 14 residues. CDR3 DNA sequence: TGTGCCAGCAGTGAACTTCGGACCGGCCGGGTTGAGTTCTTC. Translation: CASSELRTGRVEFF.

J is TRBJ1-4 and V is TRBV30, with D unresolved. Per germline, CDR1 GTSNPN and CDR2 SVGIG (reference sequence). CDR3 length equals 13 residues. V lost 5 bases and J lost 8, with 15 bases in between. CDR3 region: CAWSREGMEKLFF. CDR3 DNA sequence: TGTGCCTGGTCACGTGAAGGGATGGAAAAACTGTTTTTT. Drawing the rest from reference TRBV30 and TRBJ1-4, the complete variable domain is SQTIHQWPATLVQPVGSPLSLECTVEGTSNPNLYWYRQAAGRGLQLLFYSVGIGQISSEVPQNLSASRPQDRQFILSSKKLLLSDSGFYLCAWSREGMEKLFFGSGTQLSVL.

This chain connects TRBV7-9 to TRBJ1-2, with unresolved D. Trimming took 5 bases from V and 3 from J, leaving 10 bases between them. There are 13 residues in the CDR3. Germline loops: CDR1 SEHNR, CDR2 FQNEAQ (reference sequence). DNA for the CDR3: TGTGCCAGCAGCCGGTCACAAGACTATGGCTACACCTTC. Its translation is CASSRSQDYGYTF.

This clone has just a few counts. This rearrangement joins TRBV18 to TRBJ2-4; 8 bases line up with TRBD1. V shed 1 base and J 8 bases; nucleotides not matched to a gene: 13. Germline CDR1 and CDR2: KGHSH and LQKENI. This CDR3 has 17 residues. For the CDR3, the DNA is TGTGCCAGCTCACCACGTGACAGGGGAGGTGATGGGGACATTCAGTACTTC. Its protein product is CASSPRDRGGDGDIQYF.

J is TRBJ1-2 and V is TRBV6-5; TRBD1 might be the D (5 bases). The CDR3 is 16 residues long. The germline V and J ends were trimmed by 4 bases and 4 bases, with 19 bases remaining between them. Germline CDR1 and CDR2: MNHEY and SVGAGI. The CDR3 loop is CASSLRRTPDGYGYTF. In DNA form, the CDR3 reads TGTGCCAGCAGTTTACGTAGGACACCGGACGGCTATGGCTACACCTTC.

The chain is built from TRBV15 and TRBJ2-1; 7 nucleotides align to TRBD1. The V gene's germline CDR1 is LNHNV and CDR2 YYDKDF (reference sequence). The CDR3 has 15 residues. The trim removed 5 bases at V and 3 bases at J, leaving 7 bases unmatched. The CDR3 DNA reads as TGTGCCACCAGCGCGACCCGGGACAGCTACAATGAGCAGTTCTTC. As protein: CATSATRDSYNEQFF.

J is TRBJ1-2 and V is TRBV12-3 or TRBV12-4; no firm D call. The germline V and J ends were trimmed by 1 base and 8 bases, with 5 bases remaining between them. The CDR3 runs to 11 residues. The CDR3 coding sequence is TGTGCCAGCAGTTTAGGAAGCGGCTACACCTTC. It codes for CASSLGSGYTF.

The chain employs TRBV6-1 and TRBJ2-1; 10 positions match TRBD2. After removal of 2 bases from V and 10 bases from J, the junction contained 8 bases not matched to a gene. CDR1 and CDR2 (germline): MNHNS, SASEGT. The CDR3 extends over 15 amino acids. CDR3 bases: TGTGCCAGCAGTGAACCGAGCGGGAGGGCCGGGGAGCAGTTCTTC. Protein: CASSEPSGRAGEQFF.

V and J are TRBV29-1 and TRBJ2-7; D call uncertain. Germline V gene data show CDR1 as SQVTM and CDR2 as ANQGSEA. Trimming took off 6 bases at V and 3 bases at J, with 12 bases between the two ends. CDR3 length: 12 residues. The CDR3 spells CSVITVGYEQYF. CDR3 nucleotide sequence: TGCAGCGTGATCACGGTGGGCTACGAGCAGTACTTC.

The chain couples TRBV9 to TRBJ2-1, with D maybe TRBD1 (5 bases). Germline CDR1 and CDR2: SGDLS and YYNGEE. The CDR3 runs 15 residues. The ends were cut back, 0 bases at V and 7 bases at J, with 14 bases in the middle. Written as DNA, the CDR3 is TGTGCCAGCAGCGTAGGTGCAGGGATAGGAAATGAGCAGTTCTTC. Encoded protein: CASSVGAGIGNEQFF.

The CDR3 here is CASSQYFSGSAGSYSYNEQFF. In DNA, the CDR3 is TGTGCCAGCAGCCAATATTTCTCTGGATCGGCGGGTAGCTACTCCTACAATGAGCAGTTCTTC. The J gene is TRBJ2-1, the V gene TRBV4-2; possibly TRBD2 for D (5 bases). CDR3 length equals 21 residues. With 2 bases removed from V and 0 bases from J, the gap between germline ends came to 26 bases. Germline loops: CDR1 LGHNA, CDR2 YNFKEQ.

The V gene is TRBV20-1, the J gene TRBJ2-2; perhaps TRBD1 as D (5 bases). This CDR3 is 11 amino acids long. Germline V lookup: CDR1 DFQATT, CDR2 SNEGSKA (reference sequence). V shed 5 bases and J shed 13 bases, with 14 bases lying between them. The CDR3 sequence is CSALQGKGLFF. CDR3 in DNA: TGCAGTGCTCTGCAGGGTAAAGGGCTGTTTTTT.

The rearrangement links TRBV7-8 to TRBJ1-2, with D perhaps matching TRBD1 (6 bases). The germline gives CDR1 SGHVS, CDR2 FQNEAQ. V dropped 5 bases and J dropped 4 bases, with 14 bases sitting between them. This CDR3 is 14 amino acids long. DNA for the CDR3: TGTGCCAGCAGCCGGAGCCAGGGGCTCTATGGCTACACCTTC. Translating gives CASSRSQGLYGYTF.

This rearrangement joins TRBV30 to TRBJ1-5, with 10 bases identical to TRBD1. Germline CDR1 is GTSNPN and CDR2 is SVGIG (reference sequence). This CDR3 region has 12 residues. J lost 7 bases, V lost 7 bases, and 4 bases had no gene match. The CDR3 sequence: CALGTGEQPQHF. The CDR3 DNA sequence: TGTGCCTTAGGGACAGGGGAACAGCCCCAGCATTTT.

The chain couples TRBV5-1 to TRBJ1-5; 8 bases agree with TRBD1. The V and J ends lost 5 bases and 7 bases, in that order; junction bases with no gene match: 14. The CDR3 is 16 residues long. From germline, CDR1 is SGHRS and CDR2 YFSETQ. The CDR3 DNA follows: TGCGCCAGCAGGCCAGGGGGCGGTTCACGGGACCAGCCCCAGCATTTT. Its protein is CASRPGGGSRDQPQHF.

The gene calls are TRBV9 and TRBJ2-7; 10 positions match TRBD1. The CDR3 is 15 residues long. The germline V gene encodes CDR1 SGDLS and CDR2 YYNGEE. Unmatched junction bases numbered 6, after V lost 2 bases and J lost 4 bases. CDR3 sequence (DNA): TGTGCCAGCAGCGTCAGTCCGGGACAGGGGTACGAGCAGTACTTC. As protein: CASSVSPGQGYEQYF.

The V and J genes are TRBV5-6 and TRBJ1-2, with D possibly matching TRBD1 (6 bases). V was shortened by 4 bases and J by 4 bases, with 17 bases between the two germline ends. Per germline, CDR1 SGHDT and CDR2 YYEEEE. The CDR3 length is 15 residues. The chain's CDR3 is CASSRDTGGPYGYTF. Written as DNA, the CDR3 is TGTGCCAGCAGCCGGGACACAGGCGGACCCTATGGCTACACCTTC.